The 28 T cell receptor beta chains below were found in one sample sequenced in a study of blood T cells in healthy people across ages. Together with a sample-barcoded 5' primer, a J-beta primer mix was included in a second PCR lasting about 6 to 11 cycles. TCRdb processed the 5' RACE reads anew with MiXCR; each CDR3 protein has one entry. Among 600,000 to 1,000,000 distinct CDR3 sequences listed, 20% to 30% were seen once. These data were likewise used in another study, on T cells of mothers and their children.

The sample was blood. These receptors all stem from a boy aged 5-17 years in good health.

V is TRBV7-9 and J is TRBJ2-4; 8 nucleotides agree with TRBD1. Germline V gives CDR1 SEHNR, CDR2 FQNEAQ (reference sequence). The CDR3 is made up of 15 amino acids. The V and J ends lost 4 bases and 4 bases, in that order; junction bases with no gene match: 6. The CDR3 region is CASSSQWDRKNIQYF. CDR3 DNA sequence: TGTGCCAGCAGCTCTCAATGGGACAGGAAAAACATTCAGTACTTC.

There are many counts of this clonotype. The chain combines TRBV29-1 with TRBJ2-7; 11 nucleotides align to TRBD2. In germline, CDR1 is SQVTM, CDR2 ANQGSEA. The CDR3 has 13 residues. Unmatched junction bases numbered 3, after V lost 4 bases and J lost 4 bases. In DNA form, the CDR3 reads TGCAGCGTTGTAGCGGGAGGGCCGTACGAGCAGTACTTC. Protein: CSVVAGGPYEQYF.

This clonotype was recorded only once. The gene calls are TRBV3-1 and TRBJ1-2; D is unclear. Trimming took 1 base from V and 8 from J, leaving 11 bases between them. Germline CDR1 LGHDT, CDR2 YNNKEL (reference sequence). The CDR3 runs 13 residues. CDR3 DNA: TGTGCCAGCAGCCAAGTAAAGGGAGAGGGCTACACCTTC. This codes for CASSQVKGEGYTF.

This clonotype showed up just a few times. J is TRBJ2-6 and V is TRBV27, with 7 bases that match TRBD2. Germline loops: CDR1 MNHEY, CDR2 SMNVEV (reference sequence). The length of the CDR3 is 19 residues. Losses at the gene ends were 4 bases for V and 0 bases for J; bases not matched to a gene: 12. CDR3 nucleotide sequence: TGTGCCAGCAGTTCGCTCTCACCGGGACTAACCTCTGGGGCCAACGTCCTGACTTTC. Its translation: CASSSLSPGLTSGANVLTF.

This chain uses TRBV6-6 with TRBJ2-5, with D maybe TRBD1 (6 bases). Germline V gene sequence: CDR1 MNHNY, CDR2 SVGAGI (reference sequence). The CDR3 extends over 14 amino acids. V lost 7 bases and J 5 bases, leaving 17 bases between the germline ends. The CDR3 sequence: CASTMDSRGETQYF. CDR3 nucleotide sequence: TGTGCCAGCACCATGGACTCAAGGGGGGAGACCCAGTACTTC.

The CDR3: CASRGHRDRVLQETQYF. Written as DNA, the CDR3 is TGTGCCAGCAGGGGCCACCGGGACAGAGTACTCCAAGAGACCCAGTACTTC. This chain joins TRBV7-9 and TRBJ2-5, with 7 bases aligning to TRBD1. Germline lookup yields CDR1 SEHNR and CDR2 FQNEAQ (reference sequence). The CDR3 contains 17 residues. V shed 6 bases, J shed 1 base, and the junction held 14 bases outside the gene matches.

This chain connects TRBV27 to TRBJ2-5; TRBD2 matches 7 bases. The closer fit of TRBJ2-1 to the DNA end suggests the J call may be wrong. CDR1 is MNHEY and CDR2 is SMNVEV in the germline V gene (reference sequence). The CDR3 consists of 16 residues. CDR3 sequence: CASSLVGLVSPNEQFF. The DNA for the CDR3 is TGTGCCAGCAGTTTGGTCGGACTAGTTTCACCGAATGAGCAGTTCTTC.

The CDR3 spells CASSADRGLGNTIYF. As DNA, the CDR3 is TGTGCCAGCAGCGCAGACAGGGGGCTTGGAAACACCATATATTTT. The gene calls are TRBV9 and TRBJ1-3; 10 bases fit TRBD1. Germline loops: CDR1 SGDLS, CDR2 YYNGEE. The V segment lost 3 bases and the J segment 3 bases; nucleotides outside the gene matches: 3. This CDR3 comprises 15 residues.

This rearrangement joins TRBV6-5 to TRBJ1-2; no reliable D call. The germline V gene encodes CDR1 MNHEY and CDR2 SVGAGI. The CDR3 has 19 amino acids. With 0 bases removed from V and 0 bases from J, the gap between germline ends came to 20 bases. In nucleotides, the CDR3 is TGTGCCAGCAGTTACTCGAGTCCGGGCGACGGGGATCCTAACTATGGCTACACCTTC. Its protein product is CASSYSSPGDGDPNYGYTF.

The chain links TRBV10-3 to TRBJ2-7; TRBD1 aligns across 7 bases. This CDR3 is built from 14 residues. The trim removed 5 bases at V and 7 bases at J, leaving 11 bases unmatched. In germline, CDR1 is ENHRY, CDR2 SYGVKD. The chain's CDR3 is CAISNEDRVREQYF. In DNA, the CDR3 is TGTGCCATCAGTAATGAAGACAGGGTGCGGGAGCAGTACTTC.

This clonotype was detected a few times. V is TRBV4-1 and J is TRBJ2-2; tentatively, D is TRBD2 (6 bases). The V gene's germline CDR1 is MGHRA and CDR2 YSYEKL. The CDR3 consists of 16 residues. With 6 bases removed from V and 3 bases from J, the gap between germline ends came to 17 bases. This CDR3 reads CASRNTGTHYTGELFF. The CDR3 DNA reads TGCGCCAGCAGAAACACCGGGACTCACTACACCGGGGAGCTGTTTTTT.

The rearrangement links TRBV15 to TRBJ2-2; perhaps D is TRBD1 or TRBD2 (6 bases each). This CDR3 comprises 14 residues. Germline V lookup: CDR1 LNHNV, CDR2 YYDKDF (reference sequence). V dropped 8 bases and J dropped 2 bases, with 12 bases sitting between them. The CDR3 is CATGGQGNTGELFF. CDR3 coding DNA: TGTGCCACCGGGGGGCAGGGAAACACCGGGGAGCTGTTTTTT.

This clonotype has just one count. The CDR3 end shows no conserved phenylalanine or tryptophan, and so a read error is likely. This chain links TRBV29-1 with TRBJ1-2, with 7 bases lining up with TRBD1. CDR3 length equals 12 residues. Germline trimming cut 6 bases from V and 4 bases from J; bases unmatched to any gene: 5. Germline-derived CDR1 and CDR2 are SQVTM and ANQGSEA. In nucleotides, the CDR3 is TGCAGCGTGGGACAGTCGATCTATGGCTACACCTCC. Its protein product is CSVGQSIYGYTS.

This clonotype appeared a few times. This rearrangement joins TRBV29-1 to TRBJ2-1, with TRBD1 matching over 7 bases. This CDR3 contains 15 residues. Germline V gene sequence: CDR1 SQVTM, CDR2 ANQGSEA. The V gene end was trimmed by 6 bases and the J gene end by 6 bases; junction bases not matched to a gene: 14. CDR3 nucleotides: TGCAGCGTGACAGGGACCGCTGGGGTACTCAATGAGCAGTTCTTC. It is translated as CSVTGTAGVLNEQFF.

This clonotype was counted a few times. The V gene is TRBV7-9, the J gene TRBJ2-3; 8 bases map to TRBD1. The CDR3 length is 13 residues. After removal of 11 bases from V and 1 base from J, the junction contained 5 bases not matched to a gene. The germline gives CDR1 SEHNR, CDR2 FQNEAQ (reference sequence). The CDR3 DNA reads as TGTGCCGTCCAGGGGGCAGGCACAGATACGCAGTATTTT. Encoded protein: CAVQGAGTDTQYF.

The CDR3 sequence: CASSPDRDYYYEQYF. The CDR3, as DNA: TGTGCCAGCAGCCCCGACCGGGACTATTACTACGAGCAGTACTTC. The V and J genes are TRBV9 and TRBJ2-5, with 7 nucleotides matching TRBD2. The J call is uncertain, as TRBJ2-7 better fits the DNA end. The germline CDR1 and CDR2 sequences are SGDLS and YYNGEE. The CDR3 covers 15 residues.

DNA of the CDR3: TGTGCCAGCAGCCATAGAGGGACGGGGAGGTTGGAGAGACAGCCCCAGCATTTT. Its translation: CASSHRGTGRLERQPQHF. This chain links TRBV6-4 with TRBJ1-5, with D possibly being TRBD1 (5 bases). The CDR3 spans 18 residues. Trimming took off 6 bases at V and 7 bases at J, with 28 bases between the two ends. Looked up from germline, CDR1 is MRHNA and CDR2 is SNTAGT.

This clonotype has just a few counts. The rearrangement links TRBV6-2 or TRBV6-3 to TRBJ2-5; a weak D match, TRBD1 (6 bases). V was cut by 2 bases and J by 2 bases, with 18 bases left in between. Germline CDR1 and CDR2: MNHEY and SVGEGT. The CDR3 runs 17 residues. As DNA, the CDR3 is TGTGCCAGCAGTTACCTCCACCCTTGGGGGCCACAAGAGACCCAGTACTTC. Translating it yields CASSYLHPWGPQETQYF.

This clonotype occurred a few times. The rearrangement links TRBV7-9 to TRBJ1-4; TRBD1 aligns across 7 bases. The J segment lost 4 bases and the V segment lost 2 bases, leaving 7 bases of the junction unmatched. The CDR3 consists of 16 residues. CDR1 and CDR2 (germline): SEHNR, FQNEAQ (reference sequence). The CDR3 loop is CASSLSTGAVNEKLFF. The CDR3 coding sequence is TGTGCCAGCAGCTTATCCACAGGGGCAGTTAATGAAAAACTGTTTTTT.

The chain combines TRBV20-1 with TRBJ1-1; maybe TRBD1 (5 bases). This CDR3 comprises 20 residues. Germline V gene lookup returns CDR1 DFQATT and CDR2 SNEGSKA (reference sequence). Deletions cut 0 bases from V and 0 bases from J, with 26 bases between. The CDR3 DNA reads as TGCAGTGCTAGAGATCCCGTTCTTAGGGACCCAGGTTACATGAACACTGAAGCTTTCTTT. Its protein product is CSARDPVLRDPGYMNTEAFF.

There are a few counts of this clonotype. CDR3 residues: CSASRTSGRAIAYNEQFF. The DNA of the CDR3 is TGCAGTGCTAGTAGAACTAGCGGGAGGGCCATAGCCTACAATGAGCAGTTCTTC. The V and J genes are TRBV20-1 and TRBJ2-5; 13 bases fit TRBD2. The J call may be wrong; the DNA end is better matched by TRBJ2-1. This CDR3 is 18 amino acids long. Germline CDR1 reads DFQATT; CDR2 reads SNEGSKA (reference sequence).

The chain couples TRBV11-3 to TRBJ2-3; D is unresolved. Looked up from germline, CDR1 is SGHNT and CDR2 is YENEEA. This CDR3 is 12 amino acids long. V lost 5 bases and J 6 bases, leaving 9 bases between the germline ends. The CDR3, as DNA: TGTGCCAGCAGCCTTCGTTCCGATACGCAGTATTTT. Translated, it gives CASSLRSDTQYF.

Notes on this clonotype: This is likely a read error, given that the CDR3 carries no conserved phenylalanine or tryptophan at its end. V usage is TRBV27 and J usage is TRBJ2-5; D is tentatively TRBD1 or TRBD2 (5 bases each). The CDR3 runs 14 residues. CDR1 and CDR2 (germline): MNHEY, SMNVEV (reference sequence). Trimming took off 3 bases at V and 3 bases at J, with 11 bases between the two ends. The CDR3 nucleotides read TGTGCCAGCAGTTTCGGGACCATGAAAGAGACCCAGTACCTC. It codes for CASSFGTMKETQYL.

The chain is built from TRBV4-1 and TRBJ2-7; 9 bases map to TRBD1. This CDR3 region has 14 residues. J lost 2 bases, V lost 6 bases, and 5 bases had no gene match. Germline V gene data show CDR1 as MGHRA and CDR2 as YSYEKL. CDR3 DNA sequence: TGCGCCAGCAGGCCCGGGACAGGGCCCTACGAGCAGTACTTC. Translation gives CASRPGTGPYEQYF.

V is TRBV24-1 and J is TRBJ2-7, with 7 bases aligning to TRBD2. CDR3 length: 16 residues. The germline gives CDR1 KGHDR, CDR2 SFDVKD. Trimming took 2 bases from V and 2 from J; bases not matched to a gene: 8. The CDR3 coding sequence is TGTGCCACCAGTGATTCCGCGGGACTAACAACCTACGAGCAGTACTTC. Amino acids: CATSDSAGLTTYEQYF.

The genes are TRBV7-8 and TRBJ2-1, with 7 bases identical to TRBD2. This CDR3 is 15 amino acids long. Germline V lookup: CDR1 SGHVS, CDR2 FQNEAQ. V shed 1 base and J 7 bases; nucleotides not matched to a gene: 7. The CDR3 here is CASSLVGGVGNEQFF. The DNA for the CDR3 is TGTGCCAGCAGCTTAGTTGGGGGGGTAGGTAATGAGCAGTTCTTC.

This clonotype was found a few times. This CDR3 is CASSHPPGGRELVQNEQFF. The CDR3 DNA sequence: TGTGCCAGCAGCCATCCTCCAGGGGGGAGGGAGCTAGTTCAGAATGAGCAGTTCTTC. The V gene is TRBV4-2, the J gene TRBJ2-7, with D perhaps assigned TRBD1 or TRBD2 (7 bases each). The J call may be incorrect, as the DNA end agrees better with TRBJ2-1. Looked up from germline, CDR1 is LGHNA and CDR2 is YNFKEQ. The CDR3 is 19 amino acids.

This clonotype has a handful of counts. The rearrangement joins TRBV6-5 to TRBJ1-2, with D maybe TRBD1 (6 bases). Trimming took off 8 bases at V and 5 bases at J, with 18 bases between the two ends. The CDR3 runs to 14 residues. Germline V gives CDR1 MNHEY, CDR2 SVGAGI. CDR3 coding DNA: TGTGCCAGCCGGGAACAGGGAAGAGGTTATGGCTACACCTTC. This codes for CASREQGRGYGYTF.